This T cell receptor beta chain comes out of a study of T cell responses to AZD1222 COVID-19 vaccine. Study-level points and caveats: The donors showed a predominance of white British ancestry and of females, with possible underestimation of clonal diversity. A reported finding is that nearly half of spike-specific TCRs target unmutated variant regions.

Using immunoSEQ multiplex PCR, the repertoire was profiled, and TCRdb retains in-frame clones only, with some absent. The sample lists roughly 120,000 clones, around 89% occurring once. There are 12 residues in the CDR3. Germline values: CDR1 SEHNR, CDR2 FQNEAQ (reference sequence). Deletions cut 3 bases from V and 3 bases from J, with 5 bases between. This clone appeared a single time. Its antigen is currently unknown. This clonotype originated in an adult who received the AZD1222 COVID-19 vaccine. Material: peripheral blood, obtained 28 days after the second AZD1222 dose. The V and J genes are TRBV7-9 and TRBJ2-5; no clear D. The CDR3 reads CASSLTEETQYF. As DNA, the CDR3 is TGTGCCAGCAGCTTGACGGAAGAGACCCAGTACTTC.